These 25 T cell receptor beta chains were sequenced from one sample in a study of post-analysis software for immune sequencing data. These receptors' antigens are unknown. Study-wide points: TRBV5-6, TRBV5-1 and TRBV20-1 were among roughly five TRBV segments more frequent in patients than controls.

The TCR beta cDNA libraries contained unique molecular identifiers. MiXCR, run by TCRdb on the PCR reads, gives a single entry per CDR3 protein. The table records some 260,000 distinct CDR3 sequences, just over 35% of them present only once. Sequencing input: blood. The receptors were sampled from a girl aged 5-17 years with multiple sclerosis.

J is TRBJ2-1 and V is TRBV19; 10 positions agree with TRBD1. Looked up from germline, CDR1 is LNHDA and CDR2 is SQIVND (reference sequence). The CDR3 is made up of 15 amino acids. V dropped 5 bases and J dropped 7; count of bases not matched to a gene: 8. The CDR3 DNA reads TGTGCCAGTAGTCGGCCGGGACAGGGGAGGAATGAGCAGTTCTTC. Translation: CASSRPGQGRNEQFF.

This clonotype was detected only a few times. The chain recombines TRBV20-1 with TRBJ1-3; 8 bases map to TRBD1. The germline V gene has CDR1 DFQATT and CDR2 SNEGSKA (reference sequence). The ends lost 3 bases at V and 2 bases at J; junction bases unmatched: 3. CDR3 size: 14 residues. The CDR3 is CSARLTGAGNTIYF. The CDR3 nucleotides are TGCAGTGCTAGGCTGACAGGGGCTGGAAACACCATATATTTT.

This clonotype was detected ten times or more. The DNA of the CDR3 is TGCAGCTCTTTTCACAGGGGCAGCGGGATGGCAGATACGCAGTATTTT. Translated, it gives CSSFHRGSGMADTQYF. The chain carries TRBV29-1 and TRBJ2-3; D may match TRBD1 or TRBD2 (7 bases each). The CDR3 has 16 amino acids. Germline CDR1 is SQVTM and CDR2 is ANQGSEA. V gave up 8 bases and J gave up 4 bases, with 25 bases separating them.

Notes on this clonotype: A read error may be the cause here, since a much bigger clone is one base away. This chain uses TRBV7-9 with TRBJ2-1; either TRBD1 or TRBD2 may supply D (5 bases each). The germline V gene has CDR1 SEHNR and CDR2 FQNEAQ (reference sequence). V dropped 3 bases and J dropped 4 bases, with 13 bases sitting between them. CDR3 size: 15 residues. CDR3: CASSLRGPPYNEQFF. The CDR3 DNA reads TGTGCCAGCAGCTTGAGGGGTCCACCTTACAATGAGCAGTTCTTC. Filled out from reference TRBV7-9 and TRBJ2-1, the complete variable domain reads DTGVSQNPRHKITKRGQNVTFRCDPISEHNRLYWYRQTLGQGPEFLTYFQNEAQLEKSRLLSDRFSAERPKGSFSTLEIQRTEQGDSAMYLCASSLRGPPYNEQFFGPGTRLTVL.

This clonotype was observed many times. The J gene is TRBJ1-4, the V gene TRBV7-2, with D possibly being TRBD1 (6 bases). There are 14 residues in the CDR3. V dropped 5 bases and J dropped 6 bases, with 13 bases sitting between them. From germline, CDR1 is SGHTA and CDR2 FQGNSA. The CDR3 DNA sequence: TGTGCCAGCAGCCCTTGGGGGGCGGATGAAAAACTGTTTTTT. It translates to CASSPWGADEKLFF.

This clonotype was observed a few times. The chain links TRBV10-3 to TRBJ2-3; 7 bases are a match to TRBD1. CDR1 is ENHRY and CDR2 is SYGVKD in the germline V gene. The length of the CDR3 is 15 residues. Trimming cost V 8 bases and J 2 bases; bases outside gene matches: 10. Here the CDR3 DNA reads TGTGCCATCGCCCGAGGGGGCTCATACACAGATACGCAGTATTTT. Encoded protein: CAIARGGSYTDTQYF.

This clonotype was seen repeatedly, ten times or more. The chain links TRBV5-1 to TRBJ2-3; D is uncertain. This CDR3 comprises 15 residues. The germline V gene encodes CDR1 SGHRS and CDR2 YFSETQ. V was clipped by 1 base and J by 2 bases, with 11 bases between them. CDR3 sequence reads: CASSLLGSPTDTQYF. The CDR3 DNA reads as TGCGCCAGCAGCTTGTTGGGATCCCCCACAGATACGCAGTATTTT.

This clonotype was seen only a few times. The CDR3 sequence: CASSLAIAGVSYNEQFF. CDR3 DNA sequence: TGCGCCAGCAGCTTAGCCATAGCGGGGGTTTCCTACAATGAGCAGTTCTTC. The chain combines TRBV5-1 with TRBJ2-1; 9 bases agree with TRBD2. Germline V gene sequence: CDR1 SGHRS, CDR2 YFSETQ. The CDR3 contains 17 residues. After removal of 2 bases from V and 1 base from J, the junction contained 7 bases not matched to a gene.

The chain recombines TRBV12-3 or TRBV12-4 with TRBJ1-4; TRBD1 aligns across 9 bases. The CDR3 is made up of 15 amino acids. J gave up 4 bases and V 5 bases, and 5 bases lay outside the gene matches. CDR3 loop: CASSPGQGINEKLFF. CDR3 sequence (DNA): TGTGCCAGCAGTCCCGGACAGGGGATTAATGAAAAACTGTTTTTT.

To note about this clonotype: A read error is possible here, since a much larger clone lies one base away. The J gene is TRBJ2-3, the V gene TRBV28; D is possibly TRBD1 (5 bases). V dropped 4 bases and J dropped 10 bases, with 12 bases sitting between them. This CDR3 spans 12 amino acids. CDR1 MDHEN and CDR2 SYDVKM come from the germline V gene. The CDR3 nucleotides read TGTGCCAGCAGTTGGGGCTGGGATTCGCAGTATTTT. This codes for CASSWGWDSQYF.

This clonotype was counted a few times. CDR3 amino acids: CASGGPGDNEQFF. CDR3 DNA sequence: TGTGCCAGCGGGGGGCCAGGGGACAATGAGCAGTTCTTC. The V and J genes are TRBV5-6 and TRBJ2-1, with D perhaps given as TRBD1 or TRBD2 (6 bases each). The CDR3 loop spans 13 amino acids. Trimming shortened V by 7 bases and J by 5 bases, and 13 bases separated the two germline ends. Germline values: CDR1 SGHDT, CDR2 YYEEEE.

This clonotype has at least ten counts. The chain employs TRBV5-1 and TRBJ2-3; D is undetermined. The CDR3 spans 14 residues. Germline CDR1 is SGHRS and CDR2 is YFSETQ. With 4 bases removed from V and 5 bases from J, the gap between germline ends came to 14 bases. In DNA form, the CDR3 reads TGCGCCAGCAGCATGATGACCGATCAAGATACGCAGTATTTT. Amino acid sequence: CASSMMTDQDTQYF.

This clonotype was counted only a few times. The V and J genes are TRBV6-1 and TRBJ1-5; D not resolved. There are 11 residues in the CDR3. V was trimmed by 11 bases and J by 3 bases, leaving 8 bases between them. CDR1 MNHNS and CDR2 SASEGT come from the germline V gene. The CDR3 DNA reads TGTGCCGCCAGTACCAATCAGCCCCAGCATTTT. Protein product: CAASTNQPQHF.

There are a few counts of this clonotype. J is TRBJ2-2 and V is TRBV5-1; D is possibly TRBD1 (6 bases). This CDR3 has 13 amino acids. Germline V lookup: CDR1 SGHRS, CDR2 YFSETQ. Trimming stripped 7 bases from V and 3 bases from J, with 10 bases between. CDR3: CASAQGYTGELFF. The CDR3 DNA reads TGCGCCAGCGCGCAGGGGTACACCGGGGAGCTGTTTTTT.

This clonotype was recorded once. J is TRBJ2-3 and V is TRBV7-2; TRBD1 matches 9 bases. CDR3 length: 15 amino acids. CDR1 is SGHTA, CDR2 FQGNSA, per germline. The junction had 7 bases not matched to a gene; V was cut back by 8 bases and J by 1 base. CDR3 residues: CASSRTGVGTDTQYF. The CDR3 region has the DNA TGTGCCAGCTCCAGGACAGGGGTGGGCACAGATACGCAGTATTTT.

To note about this clonotype: This may come from a read error, since a much larger clone is one base off. The chain joins TRBV12-3 or TRBV12-4 to TRBJ2-1; TRBD1 matches at 8 bases. The J call may be mistaken, given a closer DNA end match to TRBJ2-7. The CDR3 covers 14 residues. The CDR3 region is CASSLGAGGNEQYF. In DNA form, the CDR3 reads TGTGCCAGCAGTTTAGGGGCAGGGGGCAATGAGCAGTACTTC.

In regard to this clonotype: A much more abundant neighbour one base away suggests this may be a read error. The V gene is TRBV12-3 or TRBV12-4, the J gene TRBJ2-3, with 7 nucleotides matching TRBD1. The CDR3 consists of 13 residues. CDR3 sequence: CVSRRQGKNTQYF. The CDR3 region has the DNA TGTGTCAGCAGGAGACAGGGAAAAAATACGCAGTATTTT.

In this sample, this clonotype turned up a few times. The chain has TRBV12-3 or TRBV12-4 and TRBJ2-1, with 10 bases aligning to TRBD2. This CDR3 comprises 14 residues. V shed 5 bases and J 13 bases; nucleotides not matched to a gene: 11. The CDR3 DNA reads TGTGCCAGCAGTCTTCTAGCGGGAGATGAGACCCAGTTCTTC. Amino acids: CASSLLAGDETQFF.

The chain combines TRBV10-3 with TRBJ2-7; TRBD1 matches 10 bases. The germline V gene has CDR1 ENHRY and CDR2 SYGVKD. Unmatched junction bases numbered 4, after V lost 5 bases and J lost 0 bases. The CDR3 length is 15 residues. CDR3 residues: CAISPGQGSSYEQYF. The CDR3 nucleotides read TGTGCCATCAGTCCGGGACAGGGGTCCTCCTACGAGCAGTACTTC.

This clonotype was seen repeatedly, ten times or more. V and J are TRBV24-1 and TRBJ1-1, with 7 bases fitting TRBD1. V shed 6 bases and J 10 bases; nucleotides not matched to a gene: 4. The germline CDR1 and CDR2 sequences are KGHDR and SFDVKD. There are 11 residues in the CDR3. The CDR3 sequence: CATSSGTAAFF. Here the CDR3 DNA reads TGTGCCACCAGTTCAGGGACAGCAGCTTTCTTT.

This clonotype was observed at least ten times. The V call is TRBV7-9, the J call TRBJ2-1; 10 positions agree with TRBD2. There are 16 residues in the CDR3. V trimming: 4 bases; J trimming: 4 bases; junction bases outside the gene matches: 7. From germline, CDR1 is SEHNR and CDR2 FQNEAQ (reference sequence). The CDR3 nucleotides are TGTGCCAGCAGCTCCCCACTAGCGGGACTGTACAATGAGCAGTTCTTC. Its protein product is CASSSPLAGLYNEQFF.

A word on this clonotype: A read error may be the cause here, since a much bigger clone is one base away. The rearrangement links TRBV5-1 to TRBJ1-2; TRBD1 matches at 9 bases. Germline V lookup: CDR1 SGHRS, CDR2 YFSETQ. J gave up 4 bases and V 1 base, and 2 bases lay outside the gene matches. CDR3 length equals 14 residues. This CDR3 is CASSLSGQGYGYTF. The CDR3 coding sequence is TGCGCCAGCAGCTTGTCGGGACAGGGCTATGGCTACACCTTC.

On this clonotype itself: A read error may be the cause here, since a much bigger clone is one base away. The chain is built from TRBV29-1 and TRBJ1-2; 7 bases are a match to TRBD1. Germline CDR1 is SQVTM and CDR2 is ANQGSEA. This CDR3 region has 11 residues. The V and J ends lost 6 bases and 8 bases, in that order; junction bases with no gene match: 6. The CDR3 coding sequence is TGCAGCGTCGTGACAGGGAAGGGCTACACCTTC. It specifies CSVVTGKGYTF.

A word on this clonotype: A much more abundant neighbour one base away suggests this may be a read error. V usage is TRBV2 and J usage is TRBJ1-5; D might be TRBD1 (6 bases). CDR3 length: 15 residues. Germline-derived CDR1 and CDR2 are SNHLY and FYNNEI. Written as DNA, the CDR3 is TGTGCCAGCAGGGGACATCGGGGGAGCAATCAGCCCCGGCATTTT. It translates to CASRGHRGSNQPRHF.

This clonotype was seen once. This sequence joins TRBV12-3 or TRBV12-4 and TRBJ1-1, with D perhaps TRBD1 (5 bases). This CDR3 is built from 13 residues. The V gene lost 8 bases and the J gene lost 1 base, with 11 bases spanning the gap. This CDR3 reads CASFRGENTEAFF. For the CDR3, the DNA is TGTGCCAGCTTTAGGGGTGAGAACACTGAAGCTTTCTTT.